Here is one T cell receptor (beta chain) with its context. This specimen belongs to a study of hypomethylating agent response in myelodysplastic syndrome. Bulk bone marrow was analyzed without sorting T-cell subsets. V was trimmed by 1 base and J by 3 bases, leaving 4 bases between them. CDR1 and CDR2 from the germline V gene are SGHVS and FQNEAQ. The CDR3 has 13 residues. Produced via immunoSEQ multiplex PCR; TCRdb's table is partial and in-frame only. The data show 6,000 to 6,500 clones, approximately 78% seen once. The input for sequencing was bone marrow, taken before or after starting hypomethylating agent treatment for myelodysplastic syndrome (not recorded which). The chain links TRBV7-8 to TRBJ2-1; D gene ambiguous. The receptor was isolated from a human donor with myelodysplastic syndrome. In DNA form, the CDR3 reads TGTGCCAGCAGCTTAGTACACTACAATGAGCAGTTCTTC. This encodes CASSLVHYNEQFF.